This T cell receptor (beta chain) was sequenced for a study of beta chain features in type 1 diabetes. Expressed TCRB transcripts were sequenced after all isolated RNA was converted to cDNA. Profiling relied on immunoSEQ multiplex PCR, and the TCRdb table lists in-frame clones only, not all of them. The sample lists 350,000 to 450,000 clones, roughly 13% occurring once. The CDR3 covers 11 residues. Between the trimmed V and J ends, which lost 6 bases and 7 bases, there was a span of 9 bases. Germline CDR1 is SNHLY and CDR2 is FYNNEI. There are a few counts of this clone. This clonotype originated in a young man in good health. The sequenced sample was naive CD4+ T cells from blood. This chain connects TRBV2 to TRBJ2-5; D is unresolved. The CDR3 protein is CASRADGTQYF. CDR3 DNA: TGTGCCAGCAGGGCCGACGGGACCCAGTACTTC.